This T cell receptor (beta chain) comes out of a study of memory CD8 T cells in hepatitis C reinfection. Study background: Reinfection meant HCV RNA positivity after two negatives ≥60 days apart. Pre-reinfection sampling occurred 55 to 20 weeks ahead of detected reinfection.

This CDR3 has 15 residues. Germline V gene sequence: CDR1 GTSNPN, CDR2 SVGIG (reference sequence). With 2 bases removed from V and 5 bases from J, the gap between germline ends came to 16 bases. The time point is: pre-reinfection, 55 to 20 weeks before reinfection detection. TCR sequencing was done directly ex vivo on sorted cells, without expansion in vitro. The Montreal HEPCO cohort supplied donors who inject drugs. A couple of donors provided sorted CD3+ CD8+ CD45RO- naive CD8 T cells at all three reinfection time points. Produced via immunoSEQ multiplex PCR; TCRdb's table is partial and in-frame only. The sample has under 60,000 clones, over 85% seen once.

Material for sequencing was naive CD8+ T cells sorted from blood. The V call is TRBV30, the J call TRBJ2-1; tentative D call: TRBD1 (6 bases). The sequence was obtained from a man between 18 and 29 years old with hepatitis C virus infection. In DNA, the CDR3 is TGTGCCTGGAGTCCAGACCGAGACAGGAACAATGAGCAGTTCTTC. Its protein is CAWSPDRDRNNEQFF.